This T cell receptor (beta chain) is drawn from a study of CXCR3-negative and CXCR3-positive naive CD8 T cells. The CDR3 consists of 14 residues. CDR1 and CDR2 from the germline V gene are MNHEY and SVGAGI. To note about this clonotype: Its antigen is undetermined.

cDNA libraries for TRB were generated by 5' RACE incorporating UMI labels. One entry per CDR3 protein, without DNA, is what TCRdb gives after re-calling the 5' RACE reads. With about 130,000 distinct CDR3 sequences in the sample, the ten largest clones hold 0.5% to 0.6%. Study outcomes and limitations: Partly lower CXCR3 expression followed cryopreservation, and most assays relied on fresh PBMCs. It was found that naive subsets had comparable surface CD5, and TCR strength was inferred from TRB CDR3 properties. Whereas memory cells differed, naive CXCR3-negative and CXCR3-positive cells shared similar TRBV-TRBJ usage. When CXCR3-positive naive cells were set against CXCR3-negative naive cells, the former had more hydrophobic TRB CDR3s.

The sequence derives from a human donor in good health. Some clones in this sample may be carry-over from other donors' samples. Sequenced material: naive CXCR3+ CD8+ T cells from blood. The subset was: CD45RO-CCR7+CD27+CD95- naive CD8+ T cells expressing CXCR3 (TNR3+). J is TRBJ2-7 and V is TRBV6-5; TCRdb's D gene call, TRBD2, goes unchecked for lack of DNA. Here the CDR3 reads CASTQGLGAYEQYF.